This TCR beta chain is drawn from a study of PD-1 blockade in classical Hodgkin lymphoma. Findings of the study overall: A reduction in baseline TCR diversity was reportedly seen in newly diagnosed patients relative to healthy donors. Nivolumab initiated under 1 year post-ASCT led to patient exclusion. By cycle point C4D1, TCR diversity had risen significantly in CD4+ cells (but not CD8+ cells).

The data were produced by immunoSEQ multiplex PCR, yet TCRdb's version contains in-frame clones alone and is incomplete. The sample contains about 40,000 clones, 87% of which appear only once. A note on this clone: Its specificity is not known.

All the patients suffered relapse after autologous stem cell transplantation, and brentuximab vedotin exposure differed. Source: peripheral blood mononuclear cells (PBMCs), taken at baseline. This TCR was recovered from a human donor with classical Hodgkin lymphoma.

The CDR3 reads CASSTGGIGDTQYF. CDR3 bases: TGTGCCAGTAGTACAGGGGGTATTGGAGATACGCAGTATTTT. J is TRBJ2-3 and V is TRBV19, with 7 nucleotides matching TRBD1. This CDR3 has 14 amino acids. J gave up 5 bases and V 4 bases, and 6 bases lay outside the gene matches. Per germline, CDR1 LNHDA and CDR2 SQIVND (reference sequence).